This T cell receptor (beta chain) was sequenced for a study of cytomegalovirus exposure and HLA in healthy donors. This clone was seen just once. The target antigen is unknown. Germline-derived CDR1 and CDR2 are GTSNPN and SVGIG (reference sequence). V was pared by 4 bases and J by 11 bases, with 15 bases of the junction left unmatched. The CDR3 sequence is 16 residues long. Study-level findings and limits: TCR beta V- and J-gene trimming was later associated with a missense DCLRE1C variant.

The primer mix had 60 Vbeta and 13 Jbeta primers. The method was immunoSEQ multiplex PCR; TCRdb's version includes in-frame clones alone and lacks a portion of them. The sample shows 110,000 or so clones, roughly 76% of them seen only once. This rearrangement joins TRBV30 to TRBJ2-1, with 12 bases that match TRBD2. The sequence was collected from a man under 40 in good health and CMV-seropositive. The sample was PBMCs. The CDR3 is CAWNPRGLAGGVKQFF. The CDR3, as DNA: TGTGCCTGGAACCCCCGAGGCCTAGCGGGGGGGGTAAAGCAGTTCTTC.